This T cell receptor (beta chain) stems from a study of blood T cell repertoires in COVID-19. From germline, CDR1 is SGDLS and CDR2 YYNGEE. Trimming at V came to 4 bases and at J to 5 bases, leaving 9 bases not matched to a gene. The CDR3 is made up of 16 amino acids. Method: immunoSEQ multiplex PCR; TCRdb's copy keeps in-frame clones and lacks some. The profile shows tens of thousands of clones, around 86% of them singletons. The V and J genes are TRBV9 and TRBJ2-3; TRBD1 matches at 11 bases. Sequences were obtained from peripheral blood. This clonotype was obtained from a woman aged 80 or over with active or convalescent COVID-19. In nucleotides, the CDR3 is TGTGCCAGCAGCTCGATGGACAGGGGGCCAGGAGATACGCAGTATTTT. Protein product: CASSSMDRGPGDTQYF.